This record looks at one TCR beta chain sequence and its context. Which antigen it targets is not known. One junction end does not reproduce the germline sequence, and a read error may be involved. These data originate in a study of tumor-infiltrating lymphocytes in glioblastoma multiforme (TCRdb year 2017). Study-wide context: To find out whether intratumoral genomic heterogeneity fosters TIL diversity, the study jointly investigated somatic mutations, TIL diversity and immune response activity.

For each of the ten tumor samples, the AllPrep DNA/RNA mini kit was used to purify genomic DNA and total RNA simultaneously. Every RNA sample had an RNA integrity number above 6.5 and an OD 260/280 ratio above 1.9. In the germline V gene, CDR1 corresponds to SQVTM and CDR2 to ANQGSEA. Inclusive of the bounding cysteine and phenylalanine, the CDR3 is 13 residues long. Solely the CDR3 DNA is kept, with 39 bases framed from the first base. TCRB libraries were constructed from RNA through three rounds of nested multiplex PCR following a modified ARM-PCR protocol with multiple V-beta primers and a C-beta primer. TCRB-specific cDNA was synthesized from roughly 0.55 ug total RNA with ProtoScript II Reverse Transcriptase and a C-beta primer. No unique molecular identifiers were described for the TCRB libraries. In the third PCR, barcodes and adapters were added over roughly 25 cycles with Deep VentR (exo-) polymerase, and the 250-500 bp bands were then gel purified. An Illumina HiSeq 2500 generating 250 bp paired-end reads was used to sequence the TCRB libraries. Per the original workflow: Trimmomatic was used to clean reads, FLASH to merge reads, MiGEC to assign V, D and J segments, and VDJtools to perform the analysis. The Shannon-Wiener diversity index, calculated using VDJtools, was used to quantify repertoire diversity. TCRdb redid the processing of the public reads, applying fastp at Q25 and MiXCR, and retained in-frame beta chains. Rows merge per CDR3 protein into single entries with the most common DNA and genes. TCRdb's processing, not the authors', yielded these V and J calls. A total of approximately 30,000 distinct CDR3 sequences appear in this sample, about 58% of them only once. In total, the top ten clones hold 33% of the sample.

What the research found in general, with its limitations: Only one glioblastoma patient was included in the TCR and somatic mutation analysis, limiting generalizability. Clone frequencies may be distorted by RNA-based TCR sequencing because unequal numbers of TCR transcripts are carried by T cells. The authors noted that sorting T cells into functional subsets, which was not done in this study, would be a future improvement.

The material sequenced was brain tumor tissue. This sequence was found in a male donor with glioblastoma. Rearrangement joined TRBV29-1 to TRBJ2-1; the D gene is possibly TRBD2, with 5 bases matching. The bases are TGCAGCGGTAGTGGGCCGGGGTACAATGAGCACTTCTTC. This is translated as CSGSGPGYNEHFF.